These 24 T cell receptor beta chains originate from one sample sequenced in a study of shared clonotypes between healthy human individuals. The repertoire was sequenced with immunoSEQ multiplex PCR; TCRdb's copy has only in-frame clones and lacks some. Found here are approximately 2.3 million clones, over 90% of them singletons; the top ten hold about 0.41%. The material sequenced was naive CD4+ T cells from PBMCs. The subset was: CD45RA+ positively selected. Source of these receptors: a man aged 18 to 29 in good health. Some clones in this sample may be carry-over from other donors' samples.

V is TRBV27 and J is TRBJ2-5; 7 bases agree with TRBD1. The V gene end was trimmed by 7 bases and the J gene end by 5 bases; junction bases not matched to a gene: 4. CDR1 is MNHEY, CDR2 SMNVEV, per germline (reference sequence). The CDR3 has 12 amino acids. CDR3 nucleotide sequence: TGTGCCAGCAAAGGGGGCGGGGAGACCCAGTACTTC. Encoded protein: CASKGGGETQYF.

The chain carries TRBV6-1 and TRBJ1-4; D possibly corresponds to TRBD1 (5 bases). Germline CDR1 and CDR2: MNHNS and SASEGT. The CDR3 totals 13 residues. The V gene lost 4 bases and the J gene lost 14 bases, with 17 bases spanning the gap. In DNA form, the CDR3 reads TGTGCCAGCAGTGTTGACCGGCCACGGGGGCTGTTTTTT. As protein: CASSVDRPRGLFF.

This sequence joins TRBV5-6 and TRBJ2-7; 7 bases fit TRBD1. The ends lost 3 bases at V and 6 bases at J; junction bases unmatched: 9. This CDR3 contains 14 residues. Per germline, CDR1 SGHDT and CDR2 YYEEEE. The CDR3 DNA sequence: TGTGCCAGCAGCTCCCTCTACAGGGGTGGCGAGCAGTACTTC. It translates to CASSSLYRGGEQYF.

This chain joins TRBV10-3 and TRBJ1-5, with a weak D call TRBD1 (5 bases). The CDR3 runs to 15 residues. Looked up from germline, CDR1 is ENHRY and CDR2 is SYGVKD. V was pared by 2 bases and J by 7 bases, with 15 bases between. CDR3 region: CAISESSVGGQPQHF. The CDR3 DNA is TGTGCCATCAGTGAGAGTTCCGTCGGGGGACAGCCCCAGCATTTT.

This rearrangement joins TRBV5-4 to TRBJ2-7, with unresolved D. CDR3 size: 15 residues. Germline assignment: CDR1 SGHNT and CDR2 YYREEE (reference sequence). Deletions cut 0 bases from V and 2 bases from J, with 12 bases between. The CDR3 DNA sequence: TGTGCCAGCAGCTTGGCCGCGGCAAGTCCCTACGAGCAGTACTTC. It encodes CASSLAAASPYEQYF.

This clone appeared a single time. The J gene is TRBJ2-2, the V gene TRBV5-4, with 8 positions matching TRBD2. Germline CDR1 and CDR2: SGHNT and YYREEE (reference sequence). V was pared by 4 bases and J by 5 bases, with 10 bases of the junction left unmatched. This CDR3 has 16 amino acids. The CDR3 DNA follows: TGTGCCAGCAGCGCGGGGGGACGGGGATTGACCGGGGAGCTGTTTTTT. It codes for CASSAGGRGLTGELFF.

The chain employs TRBV7-9 and TRBJ2-3; D ambiguous. Germline lookup yields CDR1 SEHNR and CDR2 FQNEAQ (reference sequence). The CDR3 covers 15 residues. V was pared by 3 bases and J by 1 base, with 11 bases between. The CDR3 sequence: CASSLWDRGTDTQYF. The CDR3 coding sequence is TGTGCCAGCAGCTTGTGGGATAGGGGCACAGATACGCAGTATTTT.

For this clone: Within the sample, other DNA sequences also encode this same CDR3. V gene TRBV6-5 combines with J gene TRBJ2-1; 11 bases agree with TRBD2. Trimming removed 6 bases from V and 4 bases from J; junction bases left unmatched: 5. The germline V gene encodes CDR1 MNHEY and CDR2 SVGAGI. CDR3 length equals 15 residues. The CDR3, as DNA: TGTGCCAGCAGCCCCGGGACTAGCGGATACAATGAGCAGTTCTTC. Its protein product is CASSPGTSGYNEQFF.

Regarding this clone: The same CDR3 arises from other DNA sequences in this sample as well. This chain joins TRBV5-1 and TRBJ2-5; no reliable D call. The CDR3 loop spans 11 amino acids. V was trimmed by 4 bases and J by 0 bases, leaving 1 base between them. Germline loops: CDR1 SGHRS, CDR2 YFSETQ. The CDR3 region is CASSDQETQYF. DNA for the CDR3: TGCGCCAGCAGCGACCAAGAGACCCAGTACTTC.

About this clone: This CDR3 is also generated by other DNA sequences in the sample. The J gene is TRBJ2-5, the V gene TRBV30; D remains unclear. The CDR3 contains 11 residues. CDR1 and CDR2 (germline): GTSNPN, SVGIG (reference sequence). The V and J ends lost 0 bases and 4 bases respectively, with 3 bases between them. The CDR3 protein is CAWSVLETQYF. CDR3 coding DNA: TGTGCCTGGAGTGTATTAGAGACCCAGTACTTC. The full variable domain, with the rest looked up from reference TRBV30 and TRBJ2-5, is SQTIHQWPATLVQPVGSPLSLECTVEGTSNPNLYWYRQAAGRGLQLLFYSVGIGQISSEVPQNLSASRPQDRQFILSSKKLLLSDSGFYLCAWSVLETQYFGPGTRLLVL.

This chain connects TRBV5-1 to TRBJ2-5, with D possibly matching TRBD1 (5 bases). The CDR3 spans 14 residues. Germline CDR1 and CDR2: SGHRS and YFSETQ. The germline V and J ends were trimmed by 4 bases and 1 base, with 11 bases remaining between them. The CDR3 nucleotides are TGCGCCAGCAGCACCCGACAGCCCCAAGAGACCCAGTACTTC. This codes for CASSTRQPQETQYF.

The chain is built from TRBV21-1 and TRBJ2-3; TRBD1 is taken as the D call from the table, unchecked against the DNA. TRBV21-1 is a known pseudogene. There are 19 residues in the CDR3. The chain's CDR3 is CASSKPPSPGTRSTDTQYF. The CDR3 nucleotides read TGTGCCAGCAGCAAACCACCTTCCCCCGGGACAAGAAGCACAGATACGCAGTATTTT.

This clone has only one observation. The chain is built from TRBV6-4 and TRBJ2-5, with D tentatively TRBD1 (5 bases). CDR1 is MRHNA and CDR2 is SNTAGT in the germline V gene. The CDR3 totals 15 residues. The V end lost 2 bases, the J end lost 1 base, and 11 bases lay between the germline ends. The CDR3 DNA follows: TGTGCCAGCAGTGACCGCGATGACAGCCAAGAGACCCAGTACTTC. Its protein is CASSDRDDSQETQYF.

The CDR3 here is CASSYSPGQGANEQFF. CDR3 bases: TGTGCCAGCAGTTATTCACCGGGACAGGGGGCAAATGAGCAGTTCTTC. This chain links TRBV6-5 with TRBJ2-1; TRBD1 aligns across 12 bases. The germline CDR1 and CDR2 sequences are MNHEY and SVGAGI. After removal of 3 bases from V and 7 bases from J, the junction contained 7 bases not matched to a gene. The CDR3 is made up of 16 amino acids.

The chain uses TRBV27 and TRBJ1-4; D gene uncertain. V lost 2 bases to trimming and J lost 5 bases, with 12 bases between them. This CDR3 comprises 15 residues. Germline loops: CDR1 MNHEY, CDR2 SMNVEV (reference sequence). The CDR3 region is CASSLRSSLNEKLFF. Written as DNA, the CDR3 is TGTGCCAGCAGTTTACGGAGTTCCTTGAATGAAAAACTGTTTTTT.

This chain links TRBV2 with TRBJ2-1, with TRBD2 as a possible D gene (5 bases). Trimming removed 6 bases from V and 5 bases from J, with 14 bases in between. CDR1 is SNHLY and CDR2 is FYNNEI in the germline V gene. The length of the CDR3 is 14 residues. The CDR3 DNA sequence: TGTGCCAGCAGCGACGGACTGCCTAACAATGAGCAGTTCTTC. It is translated as CASSDGLPNNEQFF.

A single count supports this clone. The rearrangement uses TRBV28 and TRBJ2-1, with 8 bases matching TRBD1. CDR3 length: 14 residues. Germline-derived CDR1 and CDR2 are MDHEN and SYDVKM. J lost 2 bases, V lost 7 bases, and 4 bases had no gene match. CDR3 nucleotide sequence: TGTGCCAGCACCGAGGACAGGGCCTACAATGAGCAGTTCTTC. Residues: CASTEDRAYNEQFF. Supplemented by reference TRBV28 and TRBJ2-1, the full variable domain reads DVKVTQSSRYLVKRTGEKVFLECVQDMDHENMFWYRQDPGLGLRLIYFSYDVKMKEKGDIPEGYSVSREKKERFSLILESASTNQTSMYLCASTEDRAYNEQFFGPGTRLTVL.

This chain joins TRBV10-3 and TRBJ2-2, with 10 bases fitting TRBD2. The germline V gene has CDR1 ENHRY and CDR2 SYGVKD. The CDR3 contains 14 residues. V shed 3 bases and J 7 bases; nucleotides not matched to a gene: 2. CDR3 nucleotides: TGTGCCATCAGTGAACTAGCGGGGTACGGGGAGCTGTTTTTT. Protein sequence: CAISELAGYGELFF.

Worth noting for this clone: This CDR3 is also generated by other DNA sequences in the sample. The chain carries TRBV7-2 and TRBJ2-5; no clear D. The V gene's germline CDR1 is SGHTA and CDR2 FQGNSA. This CDR3 is 12 amino acids long. Trimming removed 5 bases at V and 5 bases at J, with 9 bases between. CDR3 region: CASSPLRETQYF. In DNA form, the CDR3 reads TGTGCCAGCAGCCCCCTGCGGGAGACCCAGTACTTC.

This clone has only one observation. The J gene is TRBJ1-2, the V gene TRBV28; possible D gene TRBD1, 5 bases. This CDR3 is built from 14 residues. The germline V gene encodes CDR1 MDHEN and CDR2 SYDVKM. The V end lost 5 bases, the J end lost 4 bases, and 14 bases lay between the germline ends. Written as DNA, the CDR3 is TGTGCCAGCAGTCCCGCGGCGGGGACCTATGGCTACACCTTC. It codes for CASSPAAGTYGYTF.

V is TRBV6-5 and J is TRBJ1-5; D gene uncertain. This CDR3 has 14 residues. The germline V gene encodes CDR1 MNHEY and CDR2 SVGAGI. Trimming cost V 8 bases and J 2 bases, with 13 bases left between them. In nucleotides, the CDR3 is TGTGCCAGCTCCCCGAGGGTGGGCAATCAGCCCCAGCATTTT. Its protein product is CASSPRVGNQPQHF.

This clone was seen a single time. V gene TRBV28 combines with J gene TRBJ2-7; D may be TRBD1 (6 bases). The V end was cut by 5 bases, the J end by 0 bases, with 14 bases between. The length of the CDR3 is 15 residues. CDR1 and CDR2 from the germline V gene are MDHEN and SYDVKM. The CDR3 protein is CASSQTWDISYEQYF. Here the CDR3 DNA reads TGTGCCAGCAGTCAAACCTGGGACATCTCCTACGAGCAGTACTTC. The variable domain in full, with the rest retrieved from reference TRBV28 and TRBJ2-7, is DVKVTQSSRYLVKRTGEKVFLECVQDMDHENMFWYRQDPGLGLRLIYFSYDVKMKEKGDIPEGYSVSREKKERFSLILESASTNQTSMYLCASSQTWDISYEQYFGPGTRLTVT.

This sequence joins TRBV11-2 and TRBJ2-7; a weak D match, TRBD1 (6 bases). Germline CDR1 is SGHAT and CDR2 is FQNNGV. Between the trimmed V and J ends, which lost 4 bases and 3 bases, there was a span of 13 bases. CDR3 length: 14 residues. The CDR3 DNA is TGTGCCAGCAGCTCCATCAGGGGAATCTACGAGCAGTACTTC. This encodes CASSSIRGIYEQYF.

Comments on this clone: Other DNA sequences within the sample encode an identical CDR3. The V and J genes are TRBV19 and TRBJ2-3; 10 nucleotides line up with TRBD2. Per germline, CDR1 LNHDA and CDR2 SQIVND (reference sequence). V lost 3 bases, J lost 3 bases, and 6 bases stayed unmatched. The CDR3 is made up of 16 amino acids. Here the CDR3 reads CASSIASGSGTDTQYF. DNA of the CDR3: TGTGCCAGTAGTATCGCTAGCGGGAGTGGAACAGATACGCAGTATTTT.